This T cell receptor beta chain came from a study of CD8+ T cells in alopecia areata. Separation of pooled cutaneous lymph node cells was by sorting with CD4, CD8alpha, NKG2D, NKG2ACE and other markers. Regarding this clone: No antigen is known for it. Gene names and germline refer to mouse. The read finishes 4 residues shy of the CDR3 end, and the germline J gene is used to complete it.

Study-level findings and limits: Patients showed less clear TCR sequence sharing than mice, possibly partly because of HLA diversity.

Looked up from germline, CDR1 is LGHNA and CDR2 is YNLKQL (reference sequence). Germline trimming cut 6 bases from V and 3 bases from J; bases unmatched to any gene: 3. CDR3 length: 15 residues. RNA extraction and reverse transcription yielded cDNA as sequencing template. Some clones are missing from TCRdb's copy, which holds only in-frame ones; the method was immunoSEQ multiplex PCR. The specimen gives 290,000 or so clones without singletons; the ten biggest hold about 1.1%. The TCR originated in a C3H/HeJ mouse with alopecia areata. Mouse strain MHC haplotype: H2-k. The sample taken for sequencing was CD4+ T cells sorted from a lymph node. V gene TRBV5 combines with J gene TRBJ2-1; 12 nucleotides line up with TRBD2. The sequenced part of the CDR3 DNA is TGTGCCAGCAGGGGACTGGGGGGCCCCTATGCT. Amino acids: CASRGLGGPYA. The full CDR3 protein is CASRGLGGPYAEQFF.